The 21 T cell receptor beta chains below come from one sample, sequenced in a study of beta chain features in type 1 diabetes. cDNA synthesis used the whole RNA isolate, giving expressed TCRB sequences. Generated by immunoSEQ multiplex PCR, the TCRdb table keeps only in-frame clones and is missing some. The table lists roughly 150,000 clones, around 9% of them singletons. No antigen is known for these receptors. Findings and caveats of the study: Significant though moderate, a shortening of TCRB CDR3s appeared in all four CD4+ subsets of Type 1 diabetes patients.

Input material: central memory CD4+ T cells from blood. These receptors were taken from a woman between 25 and 40 years old with type 1 diabetes.

The CDR3 DNA sequence: TGCGCCAGCAGCCCGGGACAGGACGGACAGCCCCAGCATTTT. Translating gives CASSPGQDGQPQHF. The chain uses TRBV5-1 and TRBJ1-5; 8 nucleotides align to TRBD1. This CDR3 has 14 residues. Germline CDR1 SGHRS, CDR2 YFSETQ. V lost 4 bases and J lost 7; bases outside the gene matches: 7.

V and J are TRBV6-6 and TRBJ1-1, with 7 nucleotides matching TRBD1. The CDR3 spans 11 residues. From germline, CDR1 is MNHNY and CDR2 SVGAGI (reference sequence). Unmatched junction bases numbered 8, after V lost 10 bases and J lost 9 bases. DNA for the CDR3: TGTGCCATCTCGGACAGGATCCAAGCTTTCTTT. Amino acids: CAISDRIQAFF.

This chain connects TRBV28 to TRBJ1-5, with 10 bases that match TRBD1. J lost 3 bases, V lost 7 bases, and 9 bases had no gene match. The V gene's germline CDR1 is MDHEN and CDR2 SYDVKM. The CDR3 has 16 residues. The CDR3 loop reads CASTSWGQGPNQPQHF. DNA for the CDR3: TGTGCCAGCACGTCGTGGGGACAGGGGCCCAATCAGCCCCAGCATTTT.

The V call is TRBV6-5, the J call TRBJ2-5; 7 positions match TRBD2. The V segment lost 8 bases and the J segment 5 bases; nucleotides outside the gene matches: 11. The germline gives CDR1 MNHEY, CDR2 SVGAGI. This CDR3 comprises 14 residues. The CDR3 DNA reads as TGTGCCAGCGGCGGGCGGGGAGGGTCCGAGACCCAGTACTTC. This encodes CASGGRGGSETQYF.

There are a few counts of this clone. The chain links TRBV21-1 to TRBJ2-3; TRBD2, the D gene given by the table, was not confirmed from the DNA. TRBV21-1 is recorded as a pseudogene. There are 12 residues in the CDR3. The CDR3, as DNA: TGTGCCTCTCAACGGAGGGACGATACGCAGTATTTT. This codes for CASQRRDDTQYF.

This clone was seen more than once but under ten times. V usage is TRBV18 and J usage is TRBJ2-2, with 9 bases matching TRBD2. CDR3 length equals 15 residues. With V trimmed by 3 bases and J by 5 bases, 4 bases remained unmatched. Looked up from germline, CDR1 is KGHSH and CDR2 is LQKENI. The DNA of the CDR3 is TGTGCCAGCTCACCGAGGACTAGCGAGACCGGGGAGCTGTTTTTT. It specifies CASSPRTSETGELFF.

The chain couples TRBV7-2 to TRBJ2-7; D is unresolved. Germline V CDR1 and CDR2: SGHTA, FQGNSA. Trimming removed 3 bases from V and 4 bases from J, with 10 bases in between. The CDR3 has 13 residues. The CDR3 region has the DNA TGTGCCAGCAGCTTGAGTCGTGAGTACGAGCAGTACTTC. It yields the protein CASSLSREYEQYF.

V and J are TRBV2 and TRBJ2-3; 9 bases are shared with TRBD1. The CDR3 loop spans 16 amino acids. Germline V CDR1 and CDR2: SNHLY, FYNNEI. Trimming took 5 bases from V and 1 from J; bases not matched to a gene: 7. As DNA, the CDR3 is TGTGCCAGCAGTACAGGCCGGGACAGGGGCACAGATACGCAGTATTTT. Protein product: CASSTGRDRGTDTQYF.

This clone has just a few counts. The chain uses TRBV28 and TRBJ2-1; possibly TRBD2 for D (6 bases). Germline V gene data show CDR1 as MDHEN and CDR2 as SYDVKM. Deletions cut 10 bases from V and 2 bases from J, with 24 bases between. There are 17 residues in the CDR3. This chain's CDR3 is CAISSAPSGPAYNEQFF. The CDR3 DNA is TGTGCCATCTCTTCTGCCCCCAGCGGGCCAGCCTACAATGAGCAGTTCTTC.

The J gene is TRBJ2-7, the V gene TRBV7-8; maybe TRBD2 (6 bases). CDR1 and CDR2 from the germline V gene are SGHVS and FQNEAQ. This CDR3 is 15 amino acids long. Trimming stripped 1 base from V and 2 bases from J, with 12 bases between. CDR3 protein: CASSLGVAATYEQYF. As DNA, the CDR3 is TGTGCCAGCAGCTTAGGGGTAGCGGCTACCTACGAGCAGTACTTC. Full variable domain (outside the CDR3, taken from reference TRBV7-8 and TRBJ2-7): GAGVSQSPRYKVAKRGQDVALRCDPISGHVSLFWYQQALGQGPEFLTYFQNEAQLDKSGLPSDRFFAERPEGSVSTLKIQRTQQEDSAVYLCASSLGVAATYEQYFGPGTRLTVT.

This chain connects TRBV5-1 to TRBJ2-3; 7 bases align to TRBD2. V dropped 3 bases and J dropped 4; count of bases not matched to a gene: 5. Per germline, CDR1 SGHRS and CDR2 YFSETQ. This CDR3 region has 14 residues. CDR3 amino acids: CASSSGGLADTQYF. Here the CDR3 DNA reads TGCGCCAGCAGCTCGGGTGGACTAGCAGATACGCAGTATTTT.

This chain joins TRBV7-9 and TRBJ1-2; D remains unclear. V was clipped by 0 bases and J by 2 bases, with 10 bases between them. Per germline, CDR1 SEHNR and CDR2 FQNEAQ (reference sequence). The CDR3 has 15 amino acids. CDR3 DNA sequence: TGTGCCAGCAGCTTAGCTGGAGGGTCGAACTATGGCTACACCTTC. Its protein product is CASSLAGGSNYGYTF.

V and J are TRBV27 and TRBJ1-5; no reliable D call. From germline, CDR1 is MNHEY and CDR2 SMNVEV (reference sequence). CDR3 length equals 14 residues. V lost 2 bases and J lost 5, with 10 bases in between. The CDR3 sequence: CASSLGQDYQPQHF. The CDR3 bases are TGTGCCAGCAGTTTAGGGCAGGATTATCAGCCCCAGCATTTT.

This clone showed up just a few times. J is TRBJ2-3 and V is TRBV6-1; D is possibly TRBD1 (6 bases). Germline CDR1 is MNHNS and CDR2 is SASEGT. V gave up 4 bases and J gave up 2 bases, with 16 bases separating them. CDR3 length equals 16 residues. The CDR3 region is CASSAATGRITDTQYF. CDR3 bases: TGTGCCAGCAGTGCCGCGACAGGAAGGATCACAGATACGCAGTATTTT.

This chain connects TRBV25-1 to TRBJ2-3; no clear D gene. The V end lost 6 bases, the J end lost 6 bases, and 13 bases lay between the germline ends. Germline-derived CDR1 and CDR2 are MGHDK and SYGVNS. The CDR3 length is 13 residues. The CDR3 DNA is TGTGCCAGCAGCTCACCGACTGCCGATACGCAGTATTTT. Translation: CASSSPTADTQYF. The whole variable domain, filled in from reference TRBV25-1 and TRBJ2-3, reads EADIYQTPRYLVIGTGKKITLECSQTMGHDKMYWYQQDPGMELHLIHYSYGVNSTEKGDLSSESTVSRIRTEHFPLTLESARPSHTSQYLCASSSPTADTQYFGPGTRLTVL.

This clone has a handful of counts. The chain links TRBV5-1 to TRBJ1-5, with D possibly matching TRBD1 (6 bases). Between the trimmed V and J ends, which lost 5 bases and 6 bases, there was a span of 15 bases. Per the germline V gene, CDR1 is SGHRS and CDR2 is YFSETQ. The CDR3 is made up of 14 amino acids. In nucleotides, the CDR3 is TGCGCCAGCAGTCCCAGGGGTGGGCTTCAGCCCCAGCATTTT. Translation gives CASSPRGGLQPQHF.

The chain joins TRBV14 to TRBJ1-2; D gene ambiguous. Trimming took off 1 base at V and 4 bases at J, with 7 bases between the two ends. The length of the CDR3 is 13 residues. Germline CDR1 is SGHDN and CDR2 is FVKESK. The CDR3 is CASSQGLVYGYTF. The CDR3 DNA reads as TGTGCCAGCAGCCAAGGTCTAGTCTATGGCTACACCTTC.

CDR3 region: CASSLQGLGLNTEAFF. CDR3 in DNA: TGTGCCAGTAGTCTCCAGGGGTTGGGTCTGAACACTGAAGCTTTCTTT. The genes are TRBV19 and TRBJ1-1; D possibly corresponds to TRBD1 (6 bases). Trimming removed 5 bases at V and 0 bases at J, with 16 bases between. This CDR3 comprises 16 residues. CDR1 and CDR2 (germline): LNHDA, SQIVND (reference sequence).

The chain couples TRBV5-1 to TRBJ2-1, with TRBD2 as a possible D gene (6 bases). CDR3 length equals 15 residues. Trimming pared 5 bases from V and 3 bases from J, leaving 15 bases between. CDR1 is SGHRS and CDR2 is YFSETQ in the germline V gene. In nucleotides, the CDR3 is TGCGCCAGCAGGGAACTAGCTTCGAACTACAATGAGCAGTTCTTC. Its translation: CASRELASNYNEQFF.

The rearrangement joins TRBV28 to TRBJ2-7; 7 bases line up with TRBD1. V lost 4 bases and J lost 3; bases outside the gene matches: 6. The CDR3 runs to 14 residues. Germline CDR1 MDHEN, CDR2 SYDVKM. CDR3 nucleotide sequence: TGTGCCAGCAGTTCTGGACAGGCGAACTACGAGCAGTACTTC. Encoded protein: CASSSGQANYEQYF.

The sample holds a few counts of this clone. The chain recombines TRBV6-6 with TRBJ1-5, with 8 bases matching TRBD1. The length of the CDR3 is 13 residues. Trimming cost V 5 bases and J 5 bases; bases outside gene matches: 2. Germline V CDR1 and CDR2: MNHNY, SVGAGI (reference sequence). CDR3 nucleotides: TGTGCCAGCAGTGGGACAGGAGATCAGCCCCAGCATTTT. This codes for CASSGTGDQPQHF.